Following are 17 T cell receptor beta chains from one sample sequenced in a study of blood T cells in healthy people across ages (dated by TCRdb to the mid-2010s). Library construction relied on 5' RACE. Data came from an Illumina HiSeq 2500. A second PCR of about 7 to 12 cycles was performed with a sample-barcoded 5' primer and a J-beta primer mix. TCRdb reprocessing: public reads trimmed at Q25 with fastp, clones called with MiXCR, in-frame beta chains kept. Identical CDR3 protein sequences are pooled into one entry, listed with their most common genes and DNA. This sample is represented by around 600,000 distinct CDR3 sequences; 47% of them were singletons. Under 30% of the sample goes to the ten largest clones. The sample consisted of blood. The receptor source for this set is a man of 80 years or more in good health.

The J gene is TRBJ2-5, the V gene TRBV27, with D possibly being TRBD1 (5 bases). The CDR3 has 11 amino acids. Looked up from germline, CDR1 is MNHEY and CDR2 is SMNVEV (reference sequence). The V end was cut by 6 bases, the J end by 11 bases, with 13 bases between. CDR3 DNA: TGTGCCAGCAGGGACACGTTCAAGCAGTACTTC. Amino acid sequence: CASRDTFKQYF.

The chain is built from TRBV20-1 and TRBJ2-7, with 7 bases matching TRBD1. V dropped 1 base and J dropped 2; count of bases not matched to a gene: 2. This CDR3 region has 13 residues. Germline V gene data show CDR1 as DFQATT and CDR2 as SNEGSKA (reference sequence). The chain's CDR3 is CSARGQGPYEQYF. The CDR3, as DNA: TGCAGTGCTAGAGGACAGGGACCCTACGAGCAGTACTTC.

In this sample, this clonotype turned up a few times. The chain has TRBV9 and TRBJ2-7; no firm D call. Germline V gives CDR1 SGDLS, CDR2 YYNGEE. V shed 4 bases and J shed 3 bases, with 14 bases lying between them. The CDR3 covers 14 residues. The chain's CDR3 is CASSPSISDYEQYF. The CDR3 bases are TGTGCCAGCAGCCCGTCGATTTCGGACTACGAGCAGTACTTC.

This rearrangement joins TRBV29-1 to TRBJ2-1, with 12 bases lining up with TRBD2. Germline V gene data show CDR1 as SQVTM and CDR2 as ANQGSEA. The V gene end was trimmed by 6 bases and the J gene end by 5 bases; junction bases not matched to a gene: 5. This CDR3 is 14 amino acids long. The DNA for the CDR3 is TGCAGCGTCTATACTAGCGGGAGGAACAATGAGCAGTTCTTC. Translated: CSVYTSGRNNEQFF.

V usage is TRBV27 and J usage is TRBJ2-7; TRBD2 matches 10 bases. In germline, CDR1 is MNHEY, CDR2 SMNVEV (reference sequence). Trimming took 5 bases from V and 3 from J; bases not matched to a gene: 10. The CDR3 totals 16 residues. The CDR3 nucleotides read TGTGCCAGCAGTCCACGTCCACTAGCGGGGTACTACGAGCAGTACTTC. The encoded protein is CASSPRPLAGYYEQYF.

This chain joins TRBV20-1 and TRBJ2-3; 10 bases map to TRBD2. Germline V lookup: CDR1 DFQATT, CDR2 SNEGSKA (reference sequence). The V and J ends lost 4 bases and 2 bases, in that order; junction bases with no gene match: 9. The CDR3 extends over 16 amino acids. The CDR3 DNA reads TGCAGTGCTAACCGTCTAGCGGGGGACAACACAGATACGCAGTATTTT. Amino acids: CSANRLAGDNTDTQYF.

This chain links TRBV7-8 with TRBJ2-1; 8 bases are a match to TRBD1. This CDR3 is built from 18 residues. The V and J ends lost 1 base and 12 bases, in that order; junction bases with no gene match: 20. Germline values: CDR1 SGHVS, CDR2 FQNEAQ. The CDR3 coding sequence is TGTGCCAGCAGCTTAGTCGGGCAGGGGGCGAGTTGGCTCCGTTGGCAGTTCTTC. The encoded protein is CASSLVGQGASWLRWQFF.

The chain couples TRBV20-1 to TRBJ2-1; D is unresolved. The V gene's germline CDR1 is DFQATT and CDR2 SNEGSKA (reference sequence). Trimming pared 7 bases from V and 0 bases from J, leaving 16 bases between. The CDR3 totals 15 residues. In nucleotides, the CDR3 is TGCAGTGTTCCCTATCCCCTTAGCTCCTACAATGAGCAGTTCTTC. This translates into CSVPYPLSSYNEQFF.

V is TRBV20-1 and J is TRBJ2-5, with D tentatively TRBD2 (7 bases). The end of the DNA fits TRBJ2-7 better, so the J call may be wrong. Germline CDR1 reads DFQATT; CDR2 reads SNEGSKA (reference sequence). This CDR3 region has 12 residues. The CDR3 is CSARGGPYEQYF. DNA for the CDR3: TGCAGTGCTAGGGGGGGGCCCTACGAGCAGTACTTC.

A single count supports this clonotype. This sequence joins TRBV5-1 and TRBJ2-3, with 11 bases identical to TRBD2. The CDR3 loop spans 18 amino acids. In germline, CDR1 is SGHRS, CDR2 YFSETQ. With V trimmed by 4 bases and J by 2 bases, 12 bases remained unmatched. The CDR3 loop reads CASSLYGTSGSITDTQYF. Written as DNA, the CDR3 is TGCGCCAGCAGCCTCTACGGGACTAGCGGATCGATCACAGATACGCAGTATTTT.

The chain recombines TRBV12-3 or TRBV12-4 with TRBJ1-5; 10 bases map to TRBD1. Unmatched junction bases numbered 5, after V lost 5 bases and J lost 7 bases. The CDR3 is 14 residues long. The CDR3: CASSPRTGGQPQHF. The CDR3 nucleotides are TGTGCCAGCAGTCCCCGGACAGGGGGACAGCCCCAGCATTTT.

This chain links TRBV29-1 with TRBJ2-5; 9 nucleotides match TRBD1. Trimming took 7 bases from V and 11 from J; bases not matched to a gene: 14. The CDR3 sequence is 13 residues long. Germline values: CDR1 SQVTM, CDR2 ANQGSEA. CDR3 nucleotide sequence: TGCAGCGCTAGAGGGGACAGGGTTTCTGAGCAGTACTTC. The encoded protein is CSARGDRVSEQYF.

The J gene is TRBJ2-5, the V gene TRBV7-2; a weak D match, TRBD1 (8 bases). Germline-derived CDR1 and CDR2 are SGHTA and FQGNSA. Deletions cut 2 bases from V and 5 bases from J, with 15 bases between. The CDR3 spans 15 residues. The CDR3 is CASSLNRGGLETQYF. The CDR3 region has the DNA TGTGCCAGCAGCTTAAACAGGGGGGGTTTGGAGACCCAGTACTTC.

The chain uses TRBV5-6 and TRBJ2-5; D is unresolved. CDR1 SGHDT and CDR2 YYEEEE come from the germline V gene. V lost 5 bases and J 1 base, leaving 15 bases between the germline ends. CDR3 length: 15 amino acids. This CDR3 is CASSPQFGSQETQYF. CDR3 nucleotides: TGTGCCAGCAGTCCACAATTTGGGTCCCAAGAGACCCAGTACTTC.

CDR3 coding DNA: TGTGCCAGCAGCCTCCATATTTCTAGCACAGATACGCAGTATTTT. It encodes CASSLHISSTDTQYF. V is TRBV9 and J is TRBJ2-3; D ambiguous. CDR3 length: 15 residues. Germline V gene lookup returns CDR1 SGDLS and CDR2 YYNGEE. V was shortened by 4 bases and J by 0 bases, with 12 bases between the two germline ends.

Notes on this clonotype: A read error is possible here, since a much larger clone lies one base away. The J gene is TRBJ2-7, the V gene TRBV20-1; D is undetermined. Trimming took off 4 bases at V and 3 bases at J, with 16 bases between the two ends. The CDR3 extends over 14 amino acids. Germline lookup yields CDR1 DFQATT and CDR2 SNEGSKA (reference sequence). CDR3 in amino acids: CSAKTEIGFYEQYF. CDR3 bases: TGCAGTGCTAAGACCGAAATCGGGTTCTACGAGCAGTACTTC.

This sequence joins TRBV7-2 and TRBJ2-7; D gene uncertain. The CDR3 consists of 15 residues. Germline V gives CDR1 SGHTA, CDR2 FQGNSA. Trimming stripped 5 bases from V and 1 base from J, with 15 bases between. This CDR3 is CASSIDTYTSYEQYF. The CDR3 region has the DNA TGTGCCAGCAGCATCGACACCTATACTTCCTACGAGCAGTACTTC.